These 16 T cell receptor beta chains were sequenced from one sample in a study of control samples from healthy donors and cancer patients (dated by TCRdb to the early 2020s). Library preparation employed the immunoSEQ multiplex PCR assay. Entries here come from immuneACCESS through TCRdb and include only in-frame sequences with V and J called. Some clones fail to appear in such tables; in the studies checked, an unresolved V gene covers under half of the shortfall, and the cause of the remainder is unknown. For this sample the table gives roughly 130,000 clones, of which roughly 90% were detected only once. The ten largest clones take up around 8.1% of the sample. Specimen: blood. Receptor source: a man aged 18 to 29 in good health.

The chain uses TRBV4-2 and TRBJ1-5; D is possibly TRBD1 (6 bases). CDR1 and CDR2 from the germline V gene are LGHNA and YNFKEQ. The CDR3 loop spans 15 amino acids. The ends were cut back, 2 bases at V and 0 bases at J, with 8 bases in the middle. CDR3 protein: CASSQSRGSNQPQHF. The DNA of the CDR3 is TGTGCCAGCAGCCAATCCAGGGGTAGCAATCAGCCCCAGCATTTT.

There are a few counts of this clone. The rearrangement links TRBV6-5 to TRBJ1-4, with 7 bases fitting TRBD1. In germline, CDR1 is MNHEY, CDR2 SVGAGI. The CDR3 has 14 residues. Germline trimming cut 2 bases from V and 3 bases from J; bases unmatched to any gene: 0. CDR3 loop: CASSYGQANEKLFF. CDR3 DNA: TGTGCCAGCAGTTACGGACAGGCTAATGAAAAACTGTTTTTT.

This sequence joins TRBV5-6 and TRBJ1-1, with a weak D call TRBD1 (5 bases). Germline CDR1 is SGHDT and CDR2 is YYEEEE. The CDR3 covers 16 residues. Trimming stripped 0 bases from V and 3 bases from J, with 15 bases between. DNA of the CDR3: TGTGCCAGCAGCTTGGCCCCGGGGGGGGGATACACTGAAGCTTTCTTT. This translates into CASSLAPGGGYTEAFF. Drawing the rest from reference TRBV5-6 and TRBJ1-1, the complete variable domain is DAGVTQSPTHLIKTRGQQVTLRCSPKSGHDTVSWYQQALGQGPQFIFQYYEEEERQRGNFPDRFSGHQFPNYSSELNVNALLLGDSALYLCASSLAPGGGYTEAFFGQGTRLTVV.

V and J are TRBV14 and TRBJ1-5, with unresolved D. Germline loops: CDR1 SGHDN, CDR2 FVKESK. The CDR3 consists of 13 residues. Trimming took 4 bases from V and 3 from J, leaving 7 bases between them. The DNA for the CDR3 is TGTGCCAGCAGCCTCGGATTCAATCAGCCCCAGCATTTT. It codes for CASSLGFNQPQHF. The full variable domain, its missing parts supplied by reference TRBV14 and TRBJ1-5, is EAGVTQFPSHSVIEKGQTVTLRCDPISGHDNLYWYRRVMGKEIKFLLHFVKESKQDESGMPNNRFLAERTGGTYSTLKVQPAELEDSGVYFCASSLGFNQPQHFGDGTRLSIL.

The CDR3, as DNA: TGTGCCAGCAGCTTCGAGGGACAGGGGCCCGCGGATGGCTACACCTTC. Its translation is CASSFEGQGPADGYTF. This chain connects TRBV7-9 to TRBJ1-2, with 10 nucleotides matching TRBD1. Germline loops: CDR1 SEHNR, CDR2 FQNEAQ (reference sequence). V was pared by 3 bases and J by 6 bases, with 10 bases of the junction left unmatched. The CDR3 consists of 16 residues.

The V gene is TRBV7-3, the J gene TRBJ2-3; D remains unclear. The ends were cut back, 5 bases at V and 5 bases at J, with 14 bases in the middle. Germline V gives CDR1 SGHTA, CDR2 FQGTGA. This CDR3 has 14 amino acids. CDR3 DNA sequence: TGTGCCAGCAGCCCCTCCCTCGGCGGAGATACGCAGTATTTT. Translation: CASSPSLGGDTQYF. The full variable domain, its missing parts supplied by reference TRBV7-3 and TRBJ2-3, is GAGVSQTPSNKVTEKGKYVELRCDPISGHTALYWYRQSLGQGPEFLIYFQGTGAADDSGLPNDRFFAVRPEGSVSTLKIQRTERGDSAVYLCASSPSLGGDTQYFGPGTRLTVL.

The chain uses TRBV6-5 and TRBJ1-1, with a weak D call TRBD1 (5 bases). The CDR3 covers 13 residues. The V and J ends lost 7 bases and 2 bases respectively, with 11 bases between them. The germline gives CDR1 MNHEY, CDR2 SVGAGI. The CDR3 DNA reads TGTGCCAGCATTGGGACTTTTAACACTGAAGCTTTCTTT. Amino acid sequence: CASIGTFNTEAFF.

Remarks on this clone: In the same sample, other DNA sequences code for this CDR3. In DNA, the CDR3 is TGTGCCATCAGTGACGCCGGGACAGGTAACACTGAAGCTTTCTTT. Its translation is CAISDAGTGNTEAFF. The chain uses TRBV10-3 and TRBJ1-1; 8 bases align to TRBD1. Germline assignment: CDR1 ENHRY and CDR2 SYGVKD. Trimming at V came to 3 bases and at J to 2 bases, leaving 5 bases not matched to a gene. CDR3 length equals 15 residues.

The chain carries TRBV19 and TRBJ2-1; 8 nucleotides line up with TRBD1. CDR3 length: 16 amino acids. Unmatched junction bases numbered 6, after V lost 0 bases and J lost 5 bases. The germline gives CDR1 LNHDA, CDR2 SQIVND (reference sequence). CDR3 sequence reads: CASSIDSGGWNNEQFF. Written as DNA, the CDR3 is TGTGCCAGTAGTATAGATTCAGGGGGCTGGAACAATGAGCAGTTCTTC.

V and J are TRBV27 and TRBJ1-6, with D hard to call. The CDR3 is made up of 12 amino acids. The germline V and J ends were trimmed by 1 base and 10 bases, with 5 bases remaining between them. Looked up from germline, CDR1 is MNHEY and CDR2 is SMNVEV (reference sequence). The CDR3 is CASSLLGSPLHF. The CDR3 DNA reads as TGTGCCAGCAGTTTATTAGGGTCACCCCTCCACTTT.

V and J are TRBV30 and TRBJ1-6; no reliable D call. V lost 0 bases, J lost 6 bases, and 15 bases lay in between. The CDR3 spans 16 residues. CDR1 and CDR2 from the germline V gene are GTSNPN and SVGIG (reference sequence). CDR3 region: CAWSVGYPKGNSPLHF. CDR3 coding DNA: TGTGCCTGGAGTGTTGGCTACCCCAAGGGTAATTCACCCCTCCACTTT.

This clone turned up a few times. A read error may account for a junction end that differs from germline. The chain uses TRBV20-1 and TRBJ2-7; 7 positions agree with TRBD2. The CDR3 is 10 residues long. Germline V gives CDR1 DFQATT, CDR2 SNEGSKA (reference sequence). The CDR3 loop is CSARVSGENF. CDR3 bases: TGCAGTGCTAGAGTAAGCGGGGAGAACTTC.

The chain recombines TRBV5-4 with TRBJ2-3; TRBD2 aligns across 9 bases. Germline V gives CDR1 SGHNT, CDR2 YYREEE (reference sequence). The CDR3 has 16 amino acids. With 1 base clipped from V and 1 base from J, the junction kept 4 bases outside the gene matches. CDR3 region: CASSLKRGVGTDTQYF. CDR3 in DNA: TGTGCCAGCAGCTTGAAGCGGGGGGTAGGCACAGATACGCAGTATTTT.

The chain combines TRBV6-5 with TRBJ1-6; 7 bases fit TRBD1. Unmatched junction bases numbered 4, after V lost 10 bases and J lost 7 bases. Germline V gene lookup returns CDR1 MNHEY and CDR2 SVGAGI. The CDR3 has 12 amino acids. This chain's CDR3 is CATQGGNSPLHF. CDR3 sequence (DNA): TGTGCCACCCAGGGGGGAAATTCACCCCTCCACTTT.

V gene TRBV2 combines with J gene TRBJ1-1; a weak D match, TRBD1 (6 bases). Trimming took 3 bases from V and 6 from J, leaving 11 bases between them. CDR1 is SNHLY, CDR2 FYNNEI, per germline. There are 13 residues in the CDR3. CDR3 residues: CASSDRGRAEAFF. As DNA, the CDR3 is TGTGCCAGCAGTGACAGGGGAAGGGCTGAAGCTTTCTTT.

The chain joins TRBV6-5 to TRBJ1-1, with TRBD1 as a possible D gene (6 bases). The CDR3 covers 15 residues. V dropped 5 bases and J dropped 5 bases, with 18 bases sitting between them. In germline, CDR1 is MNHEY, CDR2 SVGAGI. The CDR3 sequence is CASSRYREGGTEAFF. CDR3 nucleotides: TGTGCCAGCAGTCGCTACAGGGAGGGGGGGACTGAAGCTTTCTTT.